This T cell receptor beta chain was identified in a study of radiotherapy plus CTLA-4 blockade in lung cancer. The overall study: Among enrolled patients, roughly 18% responded and roughly 31% achieved disease control. Study-wide results and limits: The authors reported that early blood T cell clone dynamics, with interferon-beta, best predicted response. Blood saw expansion of tumor-derived TCR clones after radiotherapy plus ipilimumab.

Repertoires were generated with immunoSEQ multiplex PCR, while TCRdb's copy carries only in-frame clones and drops some. The data show some 32,000 clones, with roughly 71% seen just once and 3.5% to 4.5% held by the top ten. Germline V gene lookup returns CDR1 SGHTA and CDR2 FQGNSA. CDR3 length: 13 residues. Trimming pared 3 bases from V and 3 bases from J, leaving 9 bases between. This clone showed up just once. No antigen is known for it. This sequence originates from a human donor with non-small cell lung cancer who had stable disease on radiotherapy plus ipilimumab. The sample here was peripheral blood, taken from a patient treated with radiotherapy plus ipilimumab. The chain recombines TRBV7-2 with TRBJ2-7; D possibly corresponds to TRBD1 (5 bases). For the CDR3, the DNA is TGTGCCAGCAGCTTGGGGCGGATCTACGAGCAGTACTTC. Its protein is CASSLGRIYEQYF.